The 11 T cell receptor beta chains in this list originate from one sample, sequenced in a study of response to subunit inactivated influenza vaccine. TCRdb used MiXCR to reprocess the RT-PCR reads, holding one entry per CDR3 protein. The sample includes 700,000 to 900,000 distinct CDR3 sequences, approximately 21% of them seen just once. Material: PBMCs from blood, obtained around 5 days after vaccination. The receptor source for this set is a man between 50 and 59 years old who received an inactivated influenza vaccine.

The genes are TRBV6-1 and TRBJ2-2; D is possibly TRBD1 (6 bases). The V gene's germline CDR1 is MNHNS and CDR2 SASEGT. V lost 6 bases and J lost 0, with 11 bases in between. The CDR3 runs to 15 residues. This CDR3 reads CASRRTATNTGELFF. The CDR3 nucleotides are TGTGCCAGCAGAAGGACAGCTACGAACACCGGGGAGCTGTTTTTT.

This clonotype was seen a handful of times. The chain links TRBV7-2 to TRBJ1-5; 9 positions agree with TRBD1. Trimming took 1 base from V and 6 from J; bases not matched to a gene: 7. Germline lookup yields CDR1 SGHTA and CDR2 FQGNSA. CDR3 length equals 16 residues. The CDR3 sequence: CASSLGPQGAGQPQHF. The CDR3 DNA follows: TGTGCCAGCAGCTTAGGGCCACAGGGGGCAGGTCAGCCCCAGCATTTT.

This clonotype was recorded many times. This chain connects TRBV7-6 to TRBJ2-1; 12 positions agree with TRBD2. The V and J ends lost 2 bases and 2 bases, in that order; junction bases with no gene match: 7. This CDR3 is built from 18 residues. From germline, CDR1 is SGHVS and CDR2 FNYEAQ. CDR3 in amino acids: CASSLSSGGAGTYNEQFF. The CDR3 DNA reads TGTGCCAGCAGCTTATCTAGCGGGGGGGCTGGAACCTACAATGAGCAGTTCTTC.

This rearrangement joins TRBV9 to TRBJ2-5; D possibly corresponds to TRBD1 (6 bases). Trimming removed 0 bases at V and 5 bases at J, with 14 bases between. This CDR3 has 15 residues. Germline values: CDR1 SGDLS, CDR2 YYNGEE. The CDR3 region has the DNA TGTGCCAGCAGCGTAGCAGGGACAAGTATCGAGACCCAGTACTTC. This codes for CASSVAGTSIETQYF.

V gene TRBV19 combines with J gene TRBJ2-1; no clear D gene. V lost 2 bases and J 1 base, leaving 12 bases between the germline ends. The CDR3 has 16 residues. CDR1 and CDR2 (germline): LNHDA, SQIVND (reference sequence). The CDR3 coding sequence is TGTGCCAGTAGTATACTCTCTTCGCCATCCTACAATGAGCAGTTCTTC. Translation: CASSILSSPSYNEQFF.

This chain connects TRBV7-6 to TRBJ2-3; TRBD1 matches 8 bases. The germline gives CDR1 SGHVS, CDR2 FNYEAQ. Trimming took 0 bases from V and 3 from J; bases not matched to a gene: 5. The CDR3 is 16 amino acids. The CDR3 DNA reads TGTGCCAGCAGCTTAGCGGCAGGGGGCAAGACAGATACGCAGTATTTT. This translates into CASSLAAGGKTDTQYF.

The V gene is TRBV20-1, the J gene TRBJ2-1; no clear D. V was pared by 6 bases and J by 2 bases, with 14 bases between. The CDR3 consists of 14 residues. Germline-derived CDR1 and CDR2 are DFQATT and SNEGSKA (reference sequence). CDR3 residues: CSAAEGKAYNEQFF. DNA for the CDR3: TGCAGTGCCGCCGAAGGAAAGGCCTACAATGAGCAGTTCTTC.

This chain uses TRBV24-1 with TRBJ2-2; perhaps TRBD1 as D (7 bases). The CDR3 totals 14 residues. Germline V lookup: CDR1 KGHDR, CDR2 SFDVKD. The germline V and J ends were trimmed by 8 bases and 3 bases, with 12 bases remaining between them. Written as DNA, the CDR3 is TGTGCCACCACCCAGGGGGGACACACCGGGGAGCTGTTTTTT. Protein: CATTQGGHTGELFF.

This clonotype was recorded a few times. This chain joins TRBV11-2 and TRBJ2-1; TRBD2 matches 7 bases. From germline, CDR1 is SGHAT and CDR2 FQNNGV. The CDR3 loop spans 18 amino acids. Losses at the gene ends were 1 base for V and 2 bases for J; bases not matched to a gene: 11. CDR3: CASSLGGGPGTAYNEQFF. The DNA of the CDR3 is TGTGCCAGCAGCTTAGGGGGGGGTCCAGGCACTGCCTACAATGAGCAGTTCTTC.

CDR3 nucleotides: TGTGCCAGCAGCCAAGTGCGATACGAGCAGTACTTC. It specifies CASSQVRYEQYF. V gene TRBV3-1 combines with J gene TRBJ2-7; D is unresolved. The CDR3 has 12 amino acids. The V end was cut by 1 base, the J end by 4 bases, with 5 bases between. CDR1 and CDR2 from the germline V gene are LGHDT and YNNKEL (reference sequence).

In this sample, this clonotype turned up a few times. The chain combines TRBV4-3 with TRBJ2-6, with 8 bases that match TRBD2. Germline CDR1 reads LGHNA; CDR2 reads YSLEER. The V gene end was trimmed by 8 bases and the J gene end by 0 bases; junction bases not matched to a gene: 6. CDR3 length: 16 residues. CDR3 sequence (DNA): TGCGCCAGCGGGAGCGGGGGCCTCTCTGGGGCCAACGTCCTGACTTTC. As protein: CASGSGGLSGANVLTF.